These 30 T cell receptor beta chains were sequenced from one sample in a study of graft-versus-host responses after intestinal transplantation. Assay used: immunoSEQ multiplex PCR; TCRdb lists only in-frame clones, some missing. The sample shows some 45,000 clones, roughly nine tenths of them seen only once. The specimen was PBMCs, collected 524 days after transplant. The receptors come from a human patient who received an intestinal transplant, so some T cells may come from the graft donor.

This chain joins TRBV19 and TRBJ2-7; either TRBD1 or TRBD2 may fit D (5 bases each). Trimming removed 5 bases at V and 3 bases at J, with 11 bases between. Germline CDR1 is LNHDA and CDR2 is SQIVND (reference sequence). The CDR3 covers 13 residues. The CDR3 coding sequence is TGTGCCAGTAGTCCCCGAGGGGTCTACGAGCAGTACTTC. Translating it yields CASSPRGVYEQYF.

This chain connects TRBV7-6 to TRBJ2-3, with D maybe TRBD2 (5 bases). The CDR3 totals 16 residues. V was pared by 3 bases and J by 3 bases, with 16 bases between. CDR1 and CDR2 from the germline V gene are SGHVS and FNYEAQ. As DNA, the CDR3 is TGTGCCAGCAGCTTCCGTACTAGTTTGAGTACAGATACGCAGTATTTT. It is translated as CASSFRTSLSTDTQYF.

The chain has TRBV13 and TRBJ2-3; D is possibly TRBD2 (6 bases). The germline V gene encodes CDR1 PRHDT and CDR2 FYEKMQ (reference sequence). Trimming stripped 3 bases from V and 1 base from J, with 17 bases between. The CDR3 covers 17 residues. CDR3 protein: CASSFRTSTTGTDTQYF. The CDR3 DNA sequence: TGTGCCAGCAGCTTCAGAACTAGCACTACGGGCACAGATACGCAGTATTTT.

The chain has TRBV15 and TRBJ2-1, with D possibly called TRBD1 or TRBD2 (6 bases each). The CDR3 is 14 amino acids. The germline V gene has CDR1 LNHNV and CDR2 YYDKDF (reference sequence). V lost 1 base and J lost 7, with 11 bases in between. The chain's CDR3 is CATSRGGAGNEQFF. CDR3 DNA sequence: TGTGCCACCAGCAGAGGGGGGGCCGGAAATGAGCAGTTCTTC.

The CDR3 sequence is CASSYGTANQPQHF. CDR3 DNA sequence: TGTGCCAGCAGCTATGGGACAGCTAATCAGCCCCAGCATTTT. The chain recombines TRBV27 with TRBJ1-5, with 7 nucleotides matching TRBD1. Germline V CDR1 and CDR2: MNHEY, SMNVEV (reference sequence). The CDR3 has 14 residues. J was trimmed by 4 bases and V by 6 bases; bases with no gene match: 6.

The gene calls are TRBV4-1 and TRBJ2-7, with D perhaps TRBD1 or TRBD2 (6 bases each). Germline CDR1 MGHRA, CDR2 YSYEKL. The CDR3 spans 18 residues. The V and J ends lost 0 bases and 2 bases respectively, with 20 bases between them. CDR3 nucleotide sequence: TGCGCCAGCAGCCAAGATGTAGTCCCTCGGGGGCCCCCCTACGAGCAGTACTTC. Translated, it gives CASSQDVVPRGPPYEQYF.

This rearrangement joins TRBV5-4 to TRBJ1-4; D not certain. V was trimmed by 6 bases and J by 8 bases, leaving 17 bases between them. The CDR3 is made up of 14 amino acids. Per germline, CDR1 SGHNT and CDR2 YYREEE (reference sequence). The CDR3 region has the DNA TGTGCCAGCACCAGATCCCCCGTAGACGAAAAACTGTTTTTT. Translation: CASTRSPVDEKLFF.

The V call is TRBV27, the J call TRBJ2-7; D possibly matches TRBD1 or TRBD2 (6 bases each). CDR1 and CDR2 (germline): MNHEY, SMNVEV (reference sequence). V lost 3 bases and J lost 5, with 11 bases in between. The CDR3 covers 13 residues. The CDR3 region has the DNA TGTGCCAGCAGTTTCGGTAGGGGGGACGAGCAGTACTTC. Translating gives CASSFGRGDEQYF.

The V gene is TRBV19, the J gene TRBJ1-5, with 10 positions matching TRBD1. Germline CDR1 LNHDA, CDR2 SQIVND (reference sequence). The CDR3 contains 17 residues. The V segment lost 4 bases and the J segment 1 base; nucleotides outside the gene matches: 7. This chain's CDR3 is CASSRSRQGASNQPQHF. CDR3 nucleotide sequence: TGTGCCAGTAGTAGATCTAGACAGGGGGCAAGCAATCAGCCCCAGCATTTT.

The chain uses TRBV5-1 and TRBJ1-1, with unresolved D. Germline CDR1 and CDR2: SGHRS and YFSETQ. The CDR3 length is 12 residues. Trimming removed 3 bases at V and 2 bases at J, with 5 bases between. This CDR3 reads CASSWGNTEAFF. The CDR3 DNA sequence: TGCGCCAGCAGCTGGGGAAACACTGAAGCTTTCTTT.

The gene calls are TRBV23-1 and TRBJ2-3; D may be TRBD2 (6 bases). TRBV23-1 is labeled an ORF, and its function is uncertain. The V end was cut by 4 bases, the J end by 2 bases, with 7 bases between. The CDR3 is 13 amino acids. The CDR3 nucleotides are TGCGCCAGCAGTCGGCGGGACACAGATACGCAGTATTTT. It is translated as CASSRRDTDTQYF.

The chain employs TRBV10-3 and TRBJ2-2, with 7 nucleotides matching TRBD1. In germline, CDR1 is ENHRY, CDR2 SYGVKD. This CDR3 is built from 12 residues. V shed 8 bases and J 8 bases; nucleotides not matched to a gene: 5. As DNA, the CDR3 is TGTGCCATCGGAAGGGGGCAAGGGGAGCTGTTTTTT. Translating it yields CAIGRGQGELFF.

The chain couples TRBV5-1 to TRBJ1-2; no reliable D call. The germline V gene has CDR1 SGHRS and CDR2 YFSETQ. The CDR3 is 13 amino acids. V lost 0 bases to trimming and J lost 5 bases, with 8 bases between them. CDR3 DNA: TGCGCCAGCAGCTTGGTTTCGGAATATGGCTACACCTTC. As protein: CASSLVSEYGYTF.

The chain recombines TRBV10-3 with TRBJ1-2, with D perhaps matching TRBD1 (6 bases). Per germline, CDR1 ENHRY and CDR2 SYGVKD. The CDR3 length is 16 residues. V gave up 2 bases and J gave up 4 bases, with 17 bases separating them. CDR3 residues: CAISERSGTFPYGYTF. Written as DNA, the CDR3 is TGTGCCATCAGTGAGAGAAGCGGGACATTTCCCTATGGCTACACCTTC.

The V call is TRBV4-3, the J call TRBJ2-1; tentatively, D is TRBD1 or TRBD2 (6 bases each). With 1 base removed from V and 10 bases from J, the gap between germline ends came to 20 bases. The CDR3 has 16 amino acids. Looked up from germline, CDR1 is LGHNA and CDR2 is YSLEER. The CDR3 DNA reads TGCGCCAGCAGCCAAGGAAACGGGGGCCTTAGTACAGAGCAGTTCTTC. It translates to CASSQGNGGLSTEQFF.

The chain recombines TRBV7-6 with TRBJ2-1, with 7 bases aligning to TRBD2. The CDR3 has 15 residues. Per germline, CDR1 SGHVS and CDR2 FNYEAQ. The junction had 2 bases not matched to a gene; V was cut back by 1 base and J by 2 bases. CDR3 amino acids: CASSLGGSTYNEQFF. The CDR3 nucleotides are TGTGCCAGCAGCTTAGGCGGGAGCACCTACAATGAGCAGTTCTTC.

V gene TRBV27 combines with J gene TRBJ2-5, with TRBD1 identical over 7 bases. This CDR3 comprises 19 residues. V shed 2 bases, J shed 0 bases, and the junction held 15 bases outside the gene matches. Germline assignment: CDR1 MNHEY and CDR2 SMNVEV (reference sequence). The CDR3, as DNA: TGTGCCAGCAGTTTAATGGGGGACAGAATTGTACCTTACCAAGAGACCCAGTACTTC. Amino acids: CASSLMGDRIVPYQETQYF.

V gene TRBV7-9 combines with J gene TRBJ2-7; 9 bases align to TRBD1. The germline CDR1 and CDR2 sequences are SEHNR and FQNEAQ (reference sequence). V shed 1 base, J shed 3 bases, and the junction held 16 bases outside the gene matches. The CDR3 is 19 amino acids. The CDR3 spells CASSLGSYSLDRGSYEQYF. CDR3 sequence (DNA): TGTGCCAGCAGCTTAGGTTCTTACTCGCTGGACAGGGGAAGCTACGAGCAGTACTTC.

CDR3 sequence: CASSYSGSWVEAFF. In DNA, the CDR3 is TGTGCCAGCAGTTACTCAGGCAGTTGGGTTGAAGCTTTCTTT. The chain combines TRBV6-6 with TRBJ1-1; D unresolved. Trimming shortened V by 0 bases and J by 7 bases, and 12 bases separated the two germline ends. The CDR3 contains 14 residues. From germline, CDR1 is MNHNY and CDR2 SVGAGI (reference sequence).

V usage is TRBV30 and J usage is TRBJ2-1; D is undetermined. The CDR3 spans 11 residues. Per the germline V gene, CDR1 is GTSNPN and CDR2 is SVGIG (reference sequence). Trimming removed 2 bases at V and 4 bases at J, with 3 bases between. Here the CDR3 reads CAWSNYNEQFF. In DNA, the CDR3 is TGTGCCTGGAGTAATTACAATGAGCAGTTCTTC.

The CDR3 region is CASRTLRGMDLYEQYF. The CDR3 region has the DNA TGTGCCAGCAGAACCCTTAGGGGGATGGACCTCTACGAGCAGTACTTC. This chain uses TRBV28 with TRBJ2-7; D may be TRBD1 (6 bases). Trimming removed 6 bases from V and 3 bases from J, with 21 bases in between. Germline CDR1 and CDR2: MDHEN and SYDVKM. This CDR3 contains 16 residues.

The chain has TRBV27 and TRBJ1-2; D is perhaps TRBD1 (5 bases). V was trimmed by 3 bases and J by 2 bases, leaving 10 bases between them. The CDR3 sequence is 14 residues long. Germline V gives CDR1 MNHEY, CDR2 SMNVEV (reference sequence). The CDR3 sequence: CASSFRGANYGYTF. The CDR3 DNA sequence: TGTGCCAGCAGTTTCCGGGGCGCAAACTATGGCTACACCTTC.

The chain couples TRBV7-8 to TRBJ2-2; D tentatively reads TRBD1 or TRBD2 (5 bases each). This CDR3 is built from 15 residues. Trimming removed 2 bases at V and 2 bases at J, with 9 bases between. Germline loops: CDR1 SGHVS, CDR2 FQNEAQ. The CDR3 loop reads CASSLIRDNTGELFF. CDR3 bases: TGTGCCAGCAGCTTAATCAGGGACAACACCGGGGAGCTGTTTTTT.

The CDR3 here is CASIPTGGEFYEQYF. The CDR3, as DNA: TGTGCCAGCATCCCGACAGGGGGCGAGTTCTACGAGCAGTACTTC. The chain links TRBV28 to TRBJ2-7, with 10 bases fitting TRBD1. V trimming: 7 bases; J trimming: 3 bases; junction bases outside the gene matches: 9. CDR1 is MDHEN and CDR2 is SYDVKM in the germline V gene. This CDR3 spans 15 amino acids.

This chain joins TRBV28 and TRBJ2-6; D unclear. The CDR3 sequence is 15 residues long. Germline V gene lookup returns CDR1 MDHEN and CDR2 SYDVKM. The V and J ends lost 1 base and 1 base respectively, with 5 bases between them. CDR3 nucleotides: TGTGCCAGCAGTTTATCTAAATCTGGGGCCAACGTCCTGACTTTC. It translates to CASSLSKSGANVLTF.

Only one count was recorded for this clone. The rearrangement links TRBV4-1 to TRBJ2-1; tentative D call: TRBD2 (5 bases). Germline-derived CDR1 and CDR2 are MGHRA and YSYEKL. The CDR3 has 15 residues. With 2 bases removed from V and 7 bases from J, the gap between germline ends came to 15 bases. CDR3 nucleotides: TGCGCCAGCAGCCAAAAAGAGGTGGAGGTAAATGAGCAGTTCTTC. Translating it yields CASSQKEVEVNEQFF.

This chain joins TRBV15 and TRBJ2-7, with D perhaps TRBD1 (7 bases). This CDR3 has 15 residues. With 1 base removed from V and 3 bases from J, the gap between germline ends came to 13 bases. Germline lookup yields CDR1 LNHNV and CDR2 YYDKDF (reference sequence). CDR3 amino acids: CATSRGAGQNYEQYF. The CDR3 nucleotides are TGTGCCACCAGCAGAGGGGCGGGACAGAACTACGAGCAGTACTTC.

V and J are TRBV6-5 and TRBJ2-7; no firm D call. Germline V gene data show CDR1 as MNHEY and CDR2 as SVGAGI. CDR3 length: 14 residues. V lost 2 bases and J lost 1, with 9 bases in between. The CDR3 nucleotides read TGTGCCAGCAGTTACGTTGCCAGGTCCTACGAGCAGTACTTC. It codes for CASSYVARSYEQYF.

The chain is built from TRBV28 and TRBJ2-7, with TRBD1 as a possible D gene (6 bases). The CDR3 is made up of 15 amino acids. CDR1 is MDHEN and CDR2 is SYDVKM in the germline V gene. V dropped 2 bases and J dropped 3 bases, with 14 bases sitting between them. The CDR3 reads CASSLGDMRNYEQYF. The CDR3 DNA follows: TGTGCCAGCAGTTTAGGGGACATGAGGAACTACGAGCAGTACTTC.

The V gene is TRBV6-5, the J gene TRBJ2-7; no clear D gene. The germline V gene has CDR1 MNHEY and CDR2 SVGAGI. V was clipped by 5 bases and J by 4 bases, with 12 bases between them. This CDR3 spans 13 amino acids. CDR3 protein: CASSENPGYEQYF. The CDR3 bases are TGTGCCAGCAGTGAAAATCCCGGGTACGAGCAGTACTTC.